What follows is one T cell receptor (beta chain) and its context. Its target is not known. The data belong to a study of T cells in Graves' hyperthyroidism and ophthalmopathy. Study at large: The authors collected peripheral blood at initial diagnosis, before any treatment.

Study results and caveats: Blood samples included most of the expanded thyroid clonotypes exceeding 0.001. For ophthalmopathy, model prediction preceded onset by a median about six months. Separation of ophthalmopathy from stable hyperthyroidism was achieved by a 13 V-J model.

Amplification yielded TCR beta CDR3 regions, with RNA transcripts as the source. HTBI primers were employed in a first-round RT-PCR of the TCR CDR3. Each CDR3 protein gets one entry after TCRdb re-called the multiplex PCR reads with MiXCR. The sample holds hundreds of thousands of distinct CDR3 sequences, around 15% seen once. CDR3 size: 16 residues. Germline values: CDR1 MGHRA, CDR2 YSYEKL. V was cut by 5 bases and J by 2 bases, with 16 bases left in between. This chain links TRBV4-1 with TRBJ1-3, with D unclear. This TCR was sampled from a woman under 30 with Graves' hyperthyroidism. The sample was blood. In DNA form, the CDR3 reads TGCGCCAGCAGCGTGGGCCCGCCTGCCACTGGAAACACCATATATTTT. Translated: CASSVGPPATGNTIYF.